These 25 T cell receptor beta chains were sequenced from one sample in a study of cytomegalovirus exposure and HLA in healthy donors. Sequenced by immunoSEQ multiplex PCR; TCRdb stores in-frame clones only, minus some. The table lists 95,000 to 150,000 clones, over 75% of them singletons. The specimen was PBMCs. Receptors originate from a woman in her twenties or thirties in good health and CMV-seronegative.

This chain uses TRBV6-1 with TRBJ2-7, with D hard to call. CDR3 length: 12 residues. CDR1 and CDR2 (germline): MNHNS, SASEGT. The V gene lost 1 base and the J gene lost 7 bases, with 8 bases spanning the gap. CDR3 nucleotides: TGTGCCAGCAGTGAAGATAGACTGGAGCAGTACTTC. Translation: CASSEDRLEQYF.

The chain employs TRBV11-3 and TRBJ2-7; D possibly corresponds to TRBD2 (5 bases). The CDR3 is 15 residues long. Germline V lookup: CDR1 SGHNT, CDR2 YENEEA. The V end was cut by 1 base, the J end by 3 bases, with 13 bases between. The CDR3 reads CASSLGGQNNYEQYF. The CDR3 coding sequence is TGTGCCAGCAGCTTAGGAGGGCAGAACAACTACGAGCAGTACTTC. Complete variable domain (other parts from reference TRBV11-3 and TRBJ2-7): EAGVVQSPRYKIIEKKQPVAFWCNPISGHNTLYWYLQNLGQGPELLIRYENEEAVDDSQLPKDRFSAERLKGVDSTLKIQPAELGDSAVYLCASSLGGQNNYEQYFGPGTRLTVT.

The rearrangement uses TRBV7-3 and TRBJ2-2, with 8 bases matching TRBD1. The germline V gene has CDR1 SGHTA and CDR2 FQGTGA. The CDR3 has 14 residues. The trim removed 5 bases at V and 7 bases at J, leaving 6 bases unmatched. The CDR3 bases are TGTGCCAGCAGCCCGGGCAGGGGGCACGGGGAGCTGTTTTTT. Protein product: CASSPGRGHGELFF. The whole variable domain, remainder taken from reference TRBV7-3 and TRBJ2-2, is GAGVSQTPSNKVTEKGKYVELRCDPISGHTALYWYRQSLGQGPEFLIYFQGTGAADDSGLPNDRFFAVRPEGSVSTLKIQRTERGDSAVYLCASSPGRGHGELFFGEGSRLTVL.

The CDR3 reads CASTKPGGSGNTIYF. CDR3 nucleotides: TGTGCCAGCACCAAACCAGGGGGCTCTGGAAACACCATATATTTT. The rearrangement links TRBV6-5 to TRBJ1-3, with 7 bases lining up with TRBD1. The ends lost 7 bases at V and 0 bases at J; junction bases unmatched: 6. The germline gives CDR1 MNHEY, CDR2 SVGAGI. The CDR3 is 15 residues long.

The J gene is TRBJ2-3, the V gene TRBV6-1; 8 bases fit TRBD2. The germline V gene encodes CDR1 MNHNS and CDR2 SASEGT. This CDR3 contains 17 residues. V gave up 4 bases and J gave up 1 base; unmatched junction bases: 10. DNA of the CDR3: TGTGCCAGCAGTGTCGCTAGCGGGTCGGGGGGCACAGATACGCAGTATTTT. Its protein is CASSVASGSGGTDTQYF.

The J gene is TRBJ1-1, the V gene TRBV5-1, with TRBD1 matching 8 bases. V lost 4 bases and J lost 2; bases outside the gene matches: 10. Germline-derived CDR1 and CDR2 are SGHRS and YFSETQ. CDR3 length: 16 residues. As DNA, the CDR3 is TGCGCCAGCAGCCGCAGGGTACAGGGGGACAACACTGAAGCTTTCTTT. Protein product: CASSRRVQGDNTEAFF.

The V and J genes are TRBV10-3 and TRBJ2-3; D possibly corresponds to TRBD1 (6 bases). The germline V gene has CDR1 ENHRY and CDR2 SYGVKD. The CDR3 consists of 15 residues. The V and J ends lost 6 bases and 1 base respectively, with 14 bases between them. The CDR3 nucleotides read TGTGCCATCAGAGACCCAGGGGACCGCACAGATACGCAGTATTTT. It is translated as CAIRDPGDRTDTQYF.

CDR3 loop: CASSLWDRGLHEQYF. The CDR3 DNA reads as TGTGCCAGCAGCTTATGGGACAGGGGGCTTCACGAGCAGTACTTC. V is TRBV5-6 and J is TRBJ2-7, with 12 nucleotides matching TRBD1. The junction had 5 bases not matched to a gene; V was cut back by 2 bases and J by 5 bases. Germline V gives CDR1 SGHDT, CDR2 YYEEEE. The CDR3 extends over 15 amino acids.

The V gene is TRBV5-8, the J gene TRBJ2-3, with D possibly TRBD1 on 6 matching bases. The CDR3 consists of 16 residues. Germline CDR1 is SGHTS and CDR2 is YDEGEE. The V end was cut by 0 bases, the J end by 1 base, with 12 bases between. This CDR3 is CASSLGQSGGTDTQYF. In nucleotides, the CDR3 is TGTGCCAGCAGCTTGGGGCAGTCAGGGGGCACAGATACGCAGTATTTT.

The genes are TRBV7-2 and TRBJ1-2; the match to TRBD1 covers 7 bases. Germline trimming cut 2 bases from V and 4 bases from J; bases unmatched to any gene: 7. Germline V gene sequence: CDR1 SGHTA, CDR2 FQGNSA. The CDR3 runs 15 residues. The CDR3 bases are TGTGCCAGCAGCTTATCACCAGGGGGAGCCTATGGCTACACCTTC. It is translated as CASSLSPGGAYGYTF.

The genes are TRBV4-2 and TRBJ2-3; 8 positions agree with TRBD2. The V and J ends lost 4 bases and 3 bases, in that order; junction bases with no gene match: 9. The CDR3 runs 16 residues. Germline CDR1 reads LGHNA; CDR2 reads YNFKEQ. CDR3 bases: TGTGCCAGCAGCCGACCCCCGGGACTAGTGACAGATACGCAGTATTTT. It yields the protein CASSRPPGLVTDTQYF.

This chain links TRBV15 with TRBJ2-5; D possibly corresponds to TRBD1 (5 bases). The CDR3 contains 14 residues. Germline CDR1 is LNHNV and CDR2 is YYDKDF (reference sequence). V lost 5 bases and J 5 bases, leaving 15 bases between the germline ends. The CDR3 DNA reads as TGTGCCACCAGCCTCACCTCCACAGGCGAGACCCAGTACTTC. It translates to CATSLTSTGETQYF.

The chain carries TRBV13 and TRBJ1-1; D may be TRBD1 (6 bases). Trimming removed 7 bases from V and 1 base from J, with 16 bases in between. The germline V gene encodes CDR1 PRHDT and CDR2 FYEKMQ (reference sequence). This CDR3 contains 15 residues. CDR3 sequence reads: CASTLQGIANTEAFF. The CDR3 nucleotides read TGTGCCAGCACCTTGCAGGGGATCGCGAACACTGAAGCTTTCTTT.

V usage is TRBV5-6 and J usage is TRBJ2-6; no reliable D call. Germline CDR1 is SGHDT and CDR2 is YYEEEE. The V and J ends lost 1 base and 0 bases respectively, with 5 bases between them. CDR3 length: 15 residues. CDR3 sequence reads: CASSLKSSGANVLTF. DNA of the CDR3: TGTGCCAGCAGCTTGAAGAGCTCTGGGGCCAACGTCCTGACTTTC.

The CDR3 protein is CASGTGIYEQYF. CDR3 sequence (DNA): TGTGCCAGCGGGACAGGGATCTACGAGCAGTACTTC. The chain joins TRBV2 to TRBJ2-7, with TRBD1 matching 9 bases. Losses at the gene ends were 8 bases for V and 3 bases for J; bases not matched to a gene: 2. The CDR3 loop spans 12 amino acids. CDR1 and CDR2 (germline): SNHLY, FYNNEI.

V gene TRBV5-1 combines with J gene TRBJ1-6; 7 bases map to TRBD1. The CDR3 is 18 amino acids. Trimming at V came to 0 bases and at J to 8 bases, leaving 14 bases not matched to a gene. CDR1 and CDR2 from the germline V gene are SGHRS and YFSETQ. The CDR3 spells CASSLASLGRGVDSPLHF. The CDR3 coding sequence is TGCGCCAGCAGCTTGGCCTCTTTGGGCAGGGGGGTTGATTCACCCCTCCACTTT.

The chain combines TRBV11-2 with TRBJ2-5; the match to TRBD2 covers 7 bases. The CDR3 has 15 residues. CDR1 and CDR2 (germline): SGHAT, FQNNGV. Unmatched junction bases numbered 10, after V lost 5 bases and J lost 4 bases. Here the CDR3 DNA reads TGTGCCAGCAGCCCGGGGGAGGGGAAGGGAGAGACCCAGTACTTC. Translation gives CASSPGEGKGETQYF. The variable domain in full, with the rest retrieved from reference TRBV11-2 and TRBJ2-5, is EAGVAQSPRYKIIEKRQSVAFWCNPISGHATLYWYQQILGQGPKLLIQFQNNGVVDDSQLPKDRFSAERLKGVDSTLKIQPAKLEDSAVYLCASSPGEGKGETQYFGPGTRLLVL.

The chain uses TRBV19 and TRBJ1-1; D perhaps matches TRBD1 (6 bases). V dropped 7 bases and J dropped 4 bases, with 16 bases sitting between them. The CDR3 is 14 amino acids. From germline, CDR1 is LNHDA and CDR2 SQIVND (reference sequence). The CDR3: CASKGNQGFTEAFF. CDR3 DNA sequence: TGTGCCAGTAAAGGGAATCAGGGGTTCACTGAAGCTTTCTTT.

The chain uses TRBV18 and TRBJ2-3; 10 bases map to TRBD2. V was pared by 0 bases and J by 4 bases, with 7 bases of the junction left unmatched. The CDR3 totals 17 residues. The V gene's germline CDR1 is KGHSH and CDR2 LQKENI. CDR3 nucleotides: TGTGCCAGCTCACCACCGGGGCTAGCGGGGGTCGCAGATACGCAGTATTTT. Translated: CASSPPGLAGVADTQYF.

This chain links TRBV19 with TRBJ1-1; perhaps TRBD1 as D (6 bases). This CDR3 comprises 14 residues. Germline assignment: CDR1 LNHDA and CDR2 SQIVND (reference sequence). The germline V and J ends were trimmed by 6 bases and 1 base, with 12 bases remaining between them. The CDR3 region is CASSATQGNTEAFF. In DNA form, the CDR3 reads TGTGCCAGTAGCGCCACACAGGGGAACACTGAAGCTTTCTTT.

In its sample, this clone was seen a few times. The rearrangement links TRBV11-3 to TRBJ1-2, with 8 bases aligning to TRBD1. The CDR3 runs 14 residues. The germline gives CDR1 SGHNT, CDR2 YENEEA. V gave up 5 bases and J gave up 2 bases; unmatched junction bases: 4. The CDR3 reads CASSRGQANYGYTF. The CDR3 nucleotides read TGTGCCAGCAGCCGGGGACAGGCAAACTATGGCTACACCTTC. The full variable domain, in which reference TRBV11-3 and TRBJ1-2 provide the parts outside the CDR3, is EAGVVQSPRYKIIEKKQPVAFWCNPISGHNTLYWYLQNLGQGPELLIRYENEEAVDDSQLPKDRFSAERLKGVDSTLKIQPAELGDSAVYLCASSRGQANYGYTFGSGTRLTVV.

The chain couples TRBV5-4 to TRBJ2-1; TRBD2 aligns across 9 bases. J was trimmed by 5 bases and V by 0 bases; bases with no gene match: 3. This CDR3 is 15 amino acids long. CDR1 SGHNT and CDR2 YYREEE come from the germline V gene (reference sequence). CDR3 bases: TGTGCCAGCAGCTTGGGTAGCGGGGGAAACAATGAGCAGTTCTTC. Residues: CASSLGSGGNNEQFF.

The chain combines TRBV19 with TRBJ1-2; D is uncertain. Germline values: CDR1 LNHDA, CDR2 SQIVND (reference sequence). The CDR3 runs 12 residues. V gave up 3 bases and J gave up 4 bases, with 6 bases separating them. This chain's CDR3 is CASSMNTYGYTF. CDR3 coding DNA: TGTGCCAGTAGTATGAACACCTATGGCTACACCTTC.

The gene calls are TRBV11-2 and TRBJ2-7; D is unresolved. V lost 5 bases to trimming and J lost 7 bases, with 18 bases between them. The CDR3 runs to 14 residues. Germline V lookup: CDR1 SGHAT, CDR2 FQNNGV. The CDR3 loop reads CASSRDTARWEQYF. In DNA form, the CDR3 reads TGTGCCAGCAGCCGAGACACGGCCCGTTGGGAGCAGTACTTC.

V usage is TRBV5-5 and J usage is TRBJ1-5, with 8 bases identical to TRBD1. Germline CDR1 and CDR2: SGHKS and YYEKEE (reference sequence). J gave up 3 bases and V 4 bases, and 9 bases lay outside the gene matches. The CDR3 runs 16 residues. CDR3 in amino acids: CASSIGTGGANQPQHF. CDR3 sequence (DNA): TGTGCCAGCAGCATCGGGACAGGAGGGGCCAATCAGCCCCAGCATTTT.